This T cell receptor beta chain comes out of a study of T-cell reconstitution after alpha-beta-depleted transplantation in children. V shed 3 bases and J 6 bases; nucleotides not matched to a gene: 3. The CDR3 length is 13 residues. The germline CDR1 and CDR2 sequences are SGHRS and YFSETQ. Unique molecular identifiers were used to barcode this TCRbeta library. Via MiXCR, TCRdb re-called the PCR reads, giving one row per CDR3 protein. The top ten clones hold 3.3% of a sample with just under 550,000 distinct CDR3 sequences, approximately 20% of them seen once. This chain connects TRBV5-1 to TRBJ2-7; 10 positions match TRBD2. The TCR was taken from a human donor who donated a stem cell graft to a child with acute lymphoblastic leukemia. The sample was PBMCs from the stem cell graft donor, taken from the stem cell graft. The CDR3 here is CASSSGTSAEQYF. For the CDR3, the DNA is TGCGCCAGCAGCTCGGGGACTAGCGCCGAGCAGTACTTC.